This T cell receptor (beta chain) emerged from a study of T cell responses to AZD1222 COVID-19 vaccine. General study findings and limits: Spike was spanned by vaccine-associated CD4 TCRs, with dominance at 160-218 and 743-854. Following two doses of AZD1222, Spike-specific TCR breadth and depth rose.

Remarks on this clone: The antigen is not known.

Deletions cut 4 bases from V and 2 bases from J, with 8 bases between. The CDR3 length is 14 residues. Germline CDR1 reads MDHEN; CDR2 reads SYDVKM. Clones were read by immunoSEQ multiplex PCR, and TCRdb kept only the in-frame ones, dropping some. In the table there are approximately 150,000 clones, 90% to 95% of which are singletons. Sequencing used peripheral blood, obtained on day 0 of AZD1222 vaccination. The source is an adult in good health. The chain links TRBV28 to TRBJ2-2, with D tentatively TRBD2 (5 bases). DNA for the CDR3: TGTGCCAGCAGTTATCCGGGAAACACCGGGGAGCTGTTTTTT. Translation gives CASSYPGNTGELFF.